This T cell receptor beta chain was profiled in a study of T cells in Graves' hyperthyroidism and ophthalmopathy. Points from the study as a whole: Researchers found most expanded thyroid clonotypes above 0.001 in blood as well. Patients with ophthalmopathy were separated from those with stable hyperthyroidism by a 13 V-J model.

Trimming pared 7 bases from V and 4 bases from J, leaving 16 bases between. The CDR3 has 14 amino acids. This clonotype was detected only a few times. Its antigen is as yet unknown. Diagnoses used clinical symptoms, serum thyroxine and TRAb, thyroid ultrasound and orbital computed tomography. TCR beta CDR3 regions were amplified from RNA. RT-PCR in the first round (using the HTBI primer set) targeted the TCR CDR3. TCRdb processed the multiplex PCR reads anew with MiXCR; each CDR3 protein has one entry. The sample records about 560,000 distinct CDR3 sequences, about a sixth being singletons. The sequence derives from a young woman with Graves' hyperthyroidism. The chain links TRBV12-3 or TRBV12-4 to TRBJ1-1; D remains ambiguous. Sequences were obtained from blood. The CDR3 region is CASTPREVTTEAFF. CDR3 in DNA: TGTGCCAGCACTCCCCGAGAGGTTACCACTGAAGCTTTCTTT.